This TCR beta chain is drawn from a study of Ad26.COV2.S vaccination and SARS-CoV-2 variants. The treatment was: 19 received Ad26.COV2.S at low or high dose, single or two shots; about 5 received placebo; per-sample allocation not given. Vaccine and placebo recipients were sampled on day 63 after the first injection. The vaccine antigen was prefusion-stabilized Wuhan SARS-CoV-2 spike. Profiled with immunoSEQ multiplex PCR; TCRdb holds only in-frame clones, not every one. The table includes hundreds of thousands of clones, around nine tenths detected once. In regard to this clone: Its antigen is not identified.

General study points: Spike-specific responses of CD8+ and CD4+ T cells were reported to display substantial breadth after vaccination. People who got the vaccine or the placebo had similar non-spike TCR breadth.

This specimen consisted of peripheral blood, obtained in a trial of Ad26.COV2.S vaccine versus placebo. This clonotype originated in a person aged 18-65 years who received the Ad26.COV2.S COVID-19 vaccine or a placebo.

The CDR3: CASSLERVGEQYF. CDR3 DNA: TGTGCCAGCAGCTTAGAGCGCGTAGGCGAGCAGTACTTC. The V gene is TRBV11-2, the J gene TRBJ2-7; unclear D gene. V was clipped by 0 bases and J by 6 bases, with 9 bases between them. CDR1 is SGHAT, CDR2 FQNNGV, per germline. The CDR3 is 13 amino acids.